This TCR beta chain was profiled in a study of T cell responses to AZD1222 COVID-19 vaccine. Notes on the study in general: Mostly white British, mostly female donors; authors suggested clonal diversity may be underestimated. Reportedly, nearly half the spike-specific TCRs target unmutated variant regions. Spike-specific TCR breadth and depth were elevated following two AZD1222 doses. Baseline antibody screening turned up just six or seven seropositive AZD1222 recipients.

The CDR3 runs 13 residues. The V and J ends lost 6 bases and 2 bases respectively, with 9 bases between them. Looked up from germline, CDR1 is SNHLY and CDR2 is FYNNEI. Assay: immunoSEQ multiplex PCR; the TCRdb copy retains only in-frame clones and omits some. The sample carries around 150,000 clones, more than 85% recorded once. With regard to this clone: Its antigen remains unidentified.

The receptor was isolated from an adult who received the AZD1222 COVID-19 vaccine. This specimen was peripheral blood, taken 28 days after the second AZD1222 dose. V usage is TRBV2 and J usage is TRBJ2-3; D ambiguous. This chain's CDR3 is CASRLQSTDTQYF. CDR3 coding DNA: TGTGCCAGCAGATTACAGTCCACAGATACGCAGTATTTT.